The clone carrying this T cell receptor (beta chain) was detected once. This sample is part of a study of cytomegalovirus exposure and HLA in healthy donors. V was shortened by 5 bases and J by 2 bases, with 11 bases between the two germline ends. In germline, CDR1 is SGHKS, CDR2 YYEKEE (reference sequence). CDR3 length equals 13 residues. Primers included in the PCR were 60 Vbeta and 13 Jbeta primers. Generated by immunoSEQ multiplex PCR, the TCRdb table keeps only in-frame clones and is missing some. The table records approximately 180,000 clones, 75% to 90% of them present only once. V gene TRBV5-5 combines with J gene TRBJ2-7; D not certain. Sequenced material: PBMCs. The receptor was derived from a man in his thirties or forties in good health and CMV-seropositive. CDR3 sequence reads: CASRLGEPYEQYF. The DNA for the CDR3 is TGTGCCAGCAGGTTAGGAGAACCCTACGAGCAGTACTTC.